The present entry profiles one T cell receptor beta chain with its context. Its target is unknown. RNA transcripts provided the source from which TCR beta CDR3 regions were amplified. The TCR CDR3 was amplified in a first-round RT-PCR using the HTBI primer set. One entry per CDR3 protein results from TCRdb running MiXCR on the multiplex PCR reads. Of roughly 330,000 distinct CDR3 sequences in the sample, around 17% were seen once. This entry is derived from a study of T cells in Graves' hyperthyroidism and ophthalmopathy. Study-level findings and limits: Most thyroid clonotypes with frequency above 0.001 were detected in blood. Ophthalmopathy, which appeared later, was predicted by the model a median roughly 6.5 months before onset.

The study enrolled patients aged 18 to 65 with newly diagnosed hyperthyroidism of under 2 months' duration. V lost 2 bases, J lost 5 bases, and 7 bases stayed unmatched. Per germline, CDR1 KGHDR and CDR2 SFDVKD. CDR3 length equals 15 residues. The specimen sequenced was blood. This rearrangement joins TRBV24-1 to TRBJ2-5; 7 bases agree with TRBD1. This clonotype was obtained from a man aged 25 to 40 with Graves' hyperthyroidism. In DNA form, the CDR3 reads TGTGCCACCAGTGATTCAAAGGGGGCTGGGGAGACCCAGTACTTC. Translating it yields CATSDSKGAGETQYF.